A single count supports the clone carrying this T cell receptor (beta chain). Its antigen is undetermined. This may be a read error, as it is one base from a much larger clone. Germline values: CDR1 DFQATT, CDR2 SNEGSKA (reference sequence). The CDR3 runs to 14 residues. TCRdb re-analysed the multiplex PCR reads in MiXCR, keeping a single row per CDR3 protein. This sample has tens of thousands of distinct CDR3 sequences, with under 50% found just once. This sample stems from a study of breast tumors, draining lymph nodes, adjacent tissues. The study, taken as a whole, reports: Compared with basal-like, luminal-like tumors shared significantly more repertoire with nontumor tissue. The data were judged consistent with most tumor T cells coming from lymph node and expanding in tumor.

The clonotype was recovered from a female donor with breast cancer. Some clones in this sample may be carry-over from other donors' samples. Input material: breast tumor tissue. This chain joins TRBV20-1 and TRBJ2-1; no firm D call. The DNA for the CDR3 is TGCAGTGCTACAAGCCCCCGCTCCTACGATGAGCAGTTCTTC. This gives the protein CSATSPRSYDEQFF.